Included here is one TCR beta chain sequence, with context. This clonotype showed up many times. It lacks a known antigen. No per-base quality is available; no much larger clone lies one base away. cDNA was synthesized by template-switch 5'RACE using a primer carrying a 10-nucleotide random unique molecular identifier by which each TCR transcript was tagged. Every sequencing run yielded over 170 million TCR-beta sequences covering 15-18 subjects. The RNeasy kit was used for extraction of total RNA. Using the KAPA Real-time Library Amplification kit, TCR-beta VDJ regions were amplified with primers for the TCR constant region and the 5'RACE anchor. A first PCR added sample indexes and Illumina adaptors, and a second PCR then raised library yield. After Ampure bead purification, the TCR product of roughly 650 bp was size-selected on a 2% E-gel SizeSelection system. Before pooling, library quality was checked on a Bioanalyzer, concentration was measured with Qubit, and libraries were quantified with the Kapa Library Quantification kit. An Illumina HiSeq 2500 was used to sequence the libraries paired-end at 2 x 150 bp. To increase sequence diversity, about 23-30% phiX was spiked into each library pool. The original methods were these. The quality-filtered reads were processed with the UMI-based MiGEC pipeline, whose error correction step removed more than 90% of the raw TCR sequences. IMGT germline references were used for aligning VDJ genes, and each clonotype was defined as a unique CDR3 amino acid sequence together with its V-J genes. Clonal expansion, Shannon diversity and CDR3 relatedness were evaluated with VDJtools (CalcPairwiseDistances, ClusterSamples), while phylogenetic trees were built in CLCbio workbench. Clones with at least 8 unique UMIs were defined as expanded, with this threshold being based on coefficient-of-variation modelling across technical triplicates. The public reads were reprocessed in TCRdb via fastp at Q25 and MiXCR, keeping in-frame beta chains. Merged by CDR3 protein, the rows form single entries marked with the most common genes and DNA. What appears here as the V and J calls and clone size reflects TCRdb's work, not the paper's. The sample table holds 36,000 or so distinct CDR3 sequences, of which about 9.4% were seen once. About 7% of the sample comes from the top ten.

CDR1 DFQATT and CDR2 SNEGSKA were looked up in the germline V gene (reference sequence). At the junction V is shortened by 6 bases and J by 4 bases; bases outside the gene matches: 14. CDR3 length: 16 amino acids, cysteine to phenylalanine. The retained sequence is limited to the CDR3, 48 bases, with the frame set at the first base. For the unsorted PBMC libraries, 2 million PBMCs were stored in RNAlater at -80 degrees C until RNA extraction and were used to generate the libraries. Peripheral blood was subjected to Ficoll-Hypaque density gradient centrifugation to isolate PBMCs, which were then cryopreserved in liquid nitrogen. These data come from a study of neurological immune-mediated disorders (dated by TCRdb to about 2019). As for the study more broadly: Peripheral blood TCR-beta repertoires from patients with HTLV-I-associated myelopathy (HAM/TSP), patients with multiple sclerosis, and healthy controls were compared in the study using UMI-based sequencing. The approximately 96 TCR-beta libraries covered PBMC samples along with longitudinal samples, technical triplicates, and paired sorted CD4+ and CD8+ T-cell subsets. The cohort comprised about 68 subjects: about 14 HAM/TSP patients, 35 or so multiple sclerosis patients and about 20 healthy controls. The study at large found these results: TCR clonal expansion was greatest in HAM/TSP patients and smallest in MS patients, who ranked below even healthy controls. No identical CDR3 amino acid sequences were found to be shared among expanded clones across subjects, suggesting that TCR-beta repertoires were private in all groups.

Sequencing was carried out using PBMCs. The V gene is TRBV20-1 and the J gene is TRBJ2-3, and 9 bases in between align with TRBD2. The clonotype was recovered from a woman aged 25 to 45 with HTLV-1-associated myelopathy (HAM/TSP). The CDR3 has the sequence CSATRWRGGTPDTQYF. The sequence in DNA is TGCAGTGCCACCAGGTGGCGGGGGGGAACGCCAGATACGCAGTATTTT.